A selection of T cell receptor beta chains follows, all from one sample in a study of radiation and T cells in renal cell carcinoma. Generated by immunoSEQ multiplex PCR, the TCRdb table keeps only in-frame clones and is missing some. The sample holds 50,000 to 65,000 clones; around 80% are singletons and the top ten take 6.5% to 7.5%. This specimen was blood, taken from a patient whose treatment included radiotherapy and nephrectomy. The source is a man between 60 and 75 years old with renal cell carcinoma. Each CDR3 is given with its conserved first and last residue.

V,J,CDR3
TRBV13,TRBJ1-2,CASSFFWGRYGYTF
TRBV6-6,TRBJ1-3,CASSYTGGSGNTIYF
TRBV5-1,TRBJ2-1,CASSPPGGEDNEQFF
TRBV27,TRBJ1-1,CASSFGGDTEAFF
TRBV6-5,TRBJ1-5,CASSYGTGDQPQHF
TRBV7-2,TRBJ2-7,CASNSPGLIEQYF
TRBV5-1,TRBJ2-5,CASSSPGQSSETQYF
TRBV10-3,TRBJ1-2,CAMSLAAAYGYTF
TRBV5-1,TRBJ2-2,CASSLSPGNTGELFF
TRBV19,TRBJ2-3,CASSSQGWNTQYF
TRBV25-1,TRBJ1-1,CASSPSGSNTEAFF
TRBV7-2,TRBJ2-3,CASSLALRDTQYF
TRBV28,TRBJ1-1,CASSLISRNTEAFF
TRBV15,TRBJ2-3,CATSREPSGRAQYF
TRBV6-1,TRBJ2-2,CASSEHSFNTGELFF
TRBV7-6,TRBJ1-6,CASSLGTGGGSNSPLHF
TRBV27,TRBJ2-3,CASSFGLAGGQSSTDTQYF
TRBV11-3,TRBJ2-5,CASSLNGLFRETQYF
TRBV10-3,TRBJ2-7,CAISEGEDEQYF
TRBV27,TRBJ2-3,CASKYGDRGTDTQYF
TRBV6-5,TRBJ1-4,CASSWTGSNEKLFF
TRBV6-5,TRBJ2-2,CAGSQSSTGELFF
TRBV19,TRBJ1-5,CASSGRDRGRRQPQHF
TRBV6-1,TRBJ2-2,CASSEASGDTGELFF
TRBV7-9,TRBJ2-5,CASSLRGSGWETQYF
TRBV5-1,TRBJ1-1,CASRLTGGSSEAFF
TRBV6-1,TRBJ2-5,CASSNGLRMETQYF
TRBV19,TRBJ1-3,CASRVGGITGNTIYF
TRBV7-3,TRBJ2-3,CASSLPRTSGTSSDTQYF
TRBV27,TRBJ2-3,CASRSTDTQYF
TRBV7-2,TRBJ2-3,CASSLGQGSSTDTQYF
TRBV23-1,TRBJ1-3,CASSQSLRRGESGNTIYF
TRBV2,TRBJ2-2,CASRRQGNTGELFF
TRBV19,TRBJ1-4,CASSIRVGTGDEKLFF
TRBV30,TRBJ1-5,CAWRKNSNQPQHF
TRBV19,TRBJ1-1,CASSIEGGGLTEAFF
TRBV30,TRBJ2-7,CAWRGQIKYEQYF
TRBV6-1,TRBJ2-7,CASSDPTHLEQYF
TRBV29-1,TRBJ2-1,CSVGTSGLNEQFF
TRBV11-2,TRBJ1-2,CASTSNYGYTF
TRBV19,TRBJ2-5,CASNVRGSDQETQYF